This T cell receptor beta chain was found in a study of blood T cell repertoires in COVID-19. Study at large: The origin of the acute and convalescent COVID-19 samples was the United States, Italy and Spain. PBMCs, B-cell-depleted T cells, or T cells were the source of the cDNA or gDNA that made up the material.

Participant reports of clinical history set cohort assignment. Shortly before study entry, within 2 weeks, exposed participants had met a COVID-19 case. J lost 2 bases, V lost 6 bases, and 7 bases had no gene match. The germline V gene has CDR1 MDHEN and CDR2 SYDVKM. There are 15 residues in the CDR3. The table came from immunoSEQ multiplex PCR; TCRdb's copy has only in-frame clones and leaves some out. The repertoire includes about 150,000 clones, approximately 90% of them detected once, and less than 5% sits in the top ten. The chain links TRBV28 to TRBJ2-3; 8 nucleotides line up with TRBD1. The receptor was derived from a middle-aged woman who had been exposed to COVID-19. Input material: PBMCs or T cells enriched from blood (not recorded which). CDR3 nucleotides: TGTGCCAGCAGGTCCACAGGGGGGAACACAGATACGCAGTATTTT. It is translated as CASRSTGGNTDTQYF.